These 30 T cell receptor beta chains share one sample of origin, sequenced in a study of T cells in Graves' hyperthyroidism and ophthalmopathy. TCR beta CDR3 region amplification was performed from RNA transcripts. Carried out on the TCR CDR3, a first-round RT-PCR used the HTBI primer set. MiXCR was run by TCRdb on the multiplex PCR reads, yielding one entry per CDR3 protein. The sample has some 460,000 distinct CDR3 sequences, around a sixth seen once; the top ten hold roughly 7.4%. The sample was blood. Receptors originate from a woman between 18 and 30 years old with Graves' hyperthyroidism.

This clonotype showed up just once. The chain has TRBV12-5 and TRBJ1-3, with 9 positions matching TRBD1. V gave up 3 bases and J gave up 1 base; unmatched junction bases: 16. Germline V lookup: CDR1 LGHNT, CDR2 FRNRAP. This CDR3 spans 20 amino acids. This chain's CDR3 is CASGFFSGTGFVWSGNTIYF. The CDR3, as DNA: TGTGCTAGTGGTTTTTTCTCCGGGACAGGGTTCGTTTGGTCTGGAAACACCATATATTTT.

This clonotype appeared many times. The CDR3 bases are TGTGCCAGCAGTACGATACGGGACAGCCGAGTAGGGGGGGAGACCCAGTACTTC. This sequence encodes CASSTIRDSRVGGETQYF. The V and J genes are TRBV27 and TRBJ2-5, with D possibly TRBD1 on 7 matching bases. The CDR3 runs 18 residues. The germline gives CDR1 MNHEY, CDR2 SMNVEV (reference sequence). V lost 5 bases, J lost 5 bases, and 27 bases lay in between.

This sequence joins TRBV9 and TRBJ2-2; D might be TRBD2 (5 bases). The length of the CDR3 is 12 residues. Germline values: CDR1 SGDLS, CDR2 YYNGEE. V was trimmed by 3 bases and J by 6 bases, leaving 6 bases between them. The CDR3 sequence: CASSAAAGELFF. In DNA form, the CDR3 reads TGTGCCAGCAGCGCAGCGGCCGGGGAGCTGTTTTTT. Full variable domain (missing parts from reference TRBV9 and TRBJ2-2): DSGVTQTPKHLITATGQRVTLRCSPRSGDLSVYWYQQSLDQGLQFLIQYYNGEERAKGNILERFSAQQFPDLHSELNLSSLELGDSALYFCASSAAAGELFFGEGSRLTVL.

The rearrangement uses TRBV10-3 and TRBJ1-6, with 8 bases matching TRBD1. This CDR3 is 18 amino acids long. With V trimmed by 7 bases and J by 1 base, 12 bases remained unmatched. Germline V gene sequence: CDR1 ENHRY, CDR2 SYGVKD. The CDR3 region is CAIMVVQGARSYNSPLHF. The CDR3, as DNA: TGTGCCATCATGGTAGTGCAGGGGGCGCGATCCTATAATTCACCCCTCCACTTT.

This clonotype was recorded many times. CDR3 region: CSARTESSYEQYF. Here the CDR3 DNA reads TGCAGTGCTAGGACAGAGAGCTCCTACGAGCAGTACTTC. The V and J genes are TRBV20-1 and TRBJ2-7, with D maybe TRBD1 (5 bases). Between the trimmed V and J ends, which lost 3 bases and 0 bases, there was a span of 9 bases. Germline CDR1 is DFQATT and CDR2 is SNEGSKA (reference sequence). CDR3 length: 13 amino acids.

In its sample, this clonotype was seen many times. The V gene is TRBV20-1, the J gene TRBJ1-2, with 7 bases lining up with TRBD1. Germline CDR1 and CDR2: DFQATT and SNEGSKA (reference sequence). The CDR3 runs 11 residues. In nucleotides, the CDR3 is TGCAACGTGACAGGGAACTATGGCTACACCTTC. Translated: CNVTGNYGYTF.

This clonotype has just a few counts. The chain links TRBV15 to TRBJ2-3, with 7 bases matching TRBD1. Per the germline V gene, CDR1 is LNHNV and CDR2 is YYDKDF (reference sequence). J gave up 2 bases and V 4 bases, and 6 bases lay outside the gene matches. The CDR3 spans 15 residues. The CDR3 is CATSTRDSHTDTQYF. CDR3 in DNA: TGTGCCACCAGCACCAGGGACAGCCACACAGATACGCAGTATTTT.

The genes are TRBV19 and TRBJ1-6, with 9 bases fitting TRBD1. This CDR3 comprises 17 residues. Germline assignment: CDR1 LNHDA and CDR2 SQIVND (reference sequence). The V segment lost 5 bases and the J segment 9 bases; nucleotides outside the gene matches: 14. The CDR3 coding sequence is TGTGCCAGTAGTCCCGCAAGAGCCGGGACAGGGCTTTCACCCCTCCACTTT. Its translation is CASSPARAGTGLSPLHF.

The chain uses TRBV20-1 and TRBJ2-1, with 8 positions matching TRBD2. The CDR3 length is 16 residues. CDR1 and CDR2 from the germline V gene are DFQATT and SNEGSKA (reference sequence). V was pared by 6 bases and J by 7 bases, with 17 bases of the junction left unmatched. In nucleotides, the CDR3 is TGCAGTGCGCGAGCTCCGGGACTAGTTTACACAAATGAGCAGTTCTTC. Amino acids: CSARAPGLVYTNEQFF.

The rearrangement uses TRBV7-9 and TRBJ1-4; 9 bases line up with TRBD1. CDR1 and CDR2 from the germline V gene are SEHNR and FQNEAQ (reference sequence). V lost 1 base to trimming and J lost 4 bases; unmatched junction nucleotides: 10. This CDR3 is 18 amino acids long. CDR3 in amino acids: CASSLGRGQGVGNEKLFF. The CDR3 nucleotides are TGTGCCAGCAGCTTAGGACGGGGACAGGGAGTGGGTAATGAAAAACTGTTTTTT.

This clonotype was seen ten or more times. The rearrangement links TRBV20-1 to TRBJ1-2; possible D gene TRBD1, 6 bases. The germline CDR1 and CDR2 sequences are DFQATT and SNEGSKA (reference sequence). CDR3 length: 13 amino acids. V shed 1 base and J shed 8 bases, with 14 bases lying between them. CDR3 nucleotides: TGCAGTGCTAGAGGCGCCACAGGGACCGGCTACACCTTC. Translation: CSARGATGTGYTF.

This clonotype was seen ten or more times. This chain connects TRBV30 to TRBJ2-7; the D call may be TRBD1 or TRBD2 (5 bases each). This CDR3 comprises 13 residues. Germline CDR1 and CDR2: GTSNPN and SVGIG (reference sequence). With 3 bases removed from V and 2 bases from J, the gap between germline ends came to 11 bases. The CDR3 DNA sequence: TGTGCCTGGAGCATCCGGGGCCCCTACGAGCAGTACTTC. Its translation is CAWSIRGPYEQYF.

In the case of this clonotype: This may be a read error: a much more frequent sequence differs by one nucleotide. The chain couples TRBV12-3 or TRBV12-4 to TRBJ2-5; 7 bases align to TRBD1. Trimming removed 3 bases from V and 1 base from J; junction bases left unmatched: 2. CDR3 length: 14 residues. The CDR3 region has the DNA TGTGCCAGCAGTTTCCACAGGGGCCAAGAGACCCAGTACTTC. Residues: CASSFHRGQETQYF.

Regarding this clonotype: Possible read error: a much larger clone is one base away. This chain uses TRBV12-3 or TRBV12-4 with TRBJ1-2; the D gene is possibly TRBD1 (5 bases). The CDR3 runs 14 residues. CDR3 protein: CARSSTGTVYGYTF. The DNA for the CDR3 is TGTGCCAGGAGTTCCACCGGGACGGTCTATGGCTACACCTTC.

This clonotype was counted ten times or more. Relative to the germline gene, one junction end is altered; a read error may explain this. This chain connects TRBV7-7 to TRBJ2-3; 7 nucleotides agree with TRBD2. Germline CDR1 reads SSHAT; CDR2 reads FNYEAQ (reference sequence). There are 15 residues in the CDR3. CDR3 nucleotides: TGTGCTAGCAGCTTAATAGCGGGCCCGACAGATACGCAGTATTTT. Residues: CASSLIAGPTDTQYF.

The chain has TRBV24-1 and TRBJ1-1; TRBD1 is a possible D gene (6 bases). This CDR3 is 15 amino acids long. The ends were cut back, 5 bases at V and 6 bases at J, with 18 bases in the middle. Germline V gene sequence: CDR1 KGHDR, CDR2 SFDVKD. CDR3 bases: TGTGCCACCAGTGGAACCGGGGCAGGGGATGCTGAAGCTTTCTTT. It translates to CATSGTGAGDAEAFF.

In its sample, this clonotype was seen a few times. This chain uses TRBV6-1 with TRBJ1-5, with D possibly being TRBD1 (6 bases). This CDR3 contains 13 residues. Germline V gene lookup returns CDR1 MNHNS and CDR2 SASEGT. V lost 5 bases, J lost 7 bases, and 12 bases lay in between. This CDR3 is CASSRTATQPQHF. The CDR3 DNA is TGTGCCAGCAGTCGGACAGCGACACAGCCCCAGCATTTT.

This clonotype occurred many times. V and J are TRBV6-6 and TRBJ2-7; the D gene is possibly TRBD2 (6 bases). The CDR3 sequence is 15 residues long. Trimming cost V 2 bases and J 6 bases, with 17 bases left between them. Germline loops: CDR1 MNHNY, CDR2 SVGAGI (reference sequence). Here the CDR3 reads CASSYPLSGDREQYF. CDR3 bases: TGTGCCAGCAGTTACCCGTTGTCGGGGGACCGCGAGCAGTACTTC.

In its sample, this clonotype was seen many times. The rearrangement links TRBV9 to TRBJ2-7, with 8 bases that match TRBD1. This CDR3 has 12 residues. Per germline, CDR1 SGDLS and CDR2 YYNGEE. J was trimmed by 7 bases and V by 4 bases; bases with no gene match: 4. CDR3 region: CASSSGDREQYF. As DNA, the CDR3 is TGTGCCAGCAGCTCGGGGGACAGGGAGCAGTACTTC.

At least ten counts were recorded for this clonotype. The J gene is TRBJ1-4, the V gene TRBV28, with D uncertain. The CDR3 length is 14 residues. Trimming cost V 5 bases and J 5 bases, with 12 bases left between them. Germline lookup yields CDR1 MDHEN and CDR2 SYDVKM. CDR3 region: CASSVLFGNEKLFF. CDR3 DNA: TGTGCCAGCAGTGTACTATTTGGGAATGAAAAACTGTTTTTT.

There are many counts of this clonotype. The chain combines TRBV27 with TRBJ2-7, with D unresolved. The V gene's germline CDR1 is MNHEY and CDR2 SMNVEV (reference sequence). The length of the CDR3 is 14 residues. The V and J ends lost 2 bases and 4 bases respectively, with 12 bases between them. CDR3 region: CASSLVPSRYEQYF. CDR3 nucleotide sequence: TGTGCCAGCAGTTTAGTCCCGTCGCGGTACGAGCAGTACTTC.

V usage is TRBV28 and J usage is TRBJ1-6; D not resolved. Trimming took 5 bases from V and 7 from J, leaving 6 bases between them. The germline gives CDR1 MDHEN, CDR2 SYDVKM. CDR3 length equals 12 residues. CDR3 sequence reads: CASSSLNSPLHF. The CDR3 bases are TGTGCCAGCAGTAGCCTCAATTCACCCCTCCACTTT.

Concerning this clonotype itself: A read error may produce the germline difference seen at one junction end. The rearrangement uses TRBV2 and TRBJ2-5; 9 bases line up with TRBD2. The length of the CDR3 is 16 residues. Germline values: CDR1 SNHLY, CDR2 FYNNEI. DNA of the CDR3: TGTGCCAGCAGGGGGCCAGCGGGGGGCGGTCAAGAGATCCAGTACTTC. This translates into CASRGPAGGGQEIQYF. Full variable domain (missing parts from reference TRBV2 and TRBJ2-5): EPEVTQTPSHQVTQMGQEVILRCVPISNHLYFYWYRQILGQKVEFLVSFYNNEISEKSEIFDDQFSVERPDGSNFTLKIRSTKLEDSAMYFCASRGPAGGGQEIQYFGPGTRLLVL.

This clonotype was counted ten times or more. The CDR3 loop is CASSLGLAGGETQYF. CDR3 nucleotides: TGTGCCAGCAGTTTAGGACTAGCGGGAGGAGAGACCCAGTACTTC. The rearrangement uses TRBV12-3 or TRBV12-4 and TRBJ2-5; 13 bases agree with TRBD2. The CDR3 extends over 15 amino acids. J lost 4 bases, V lost 1 base, and 0 bases had no gene match.

This clonotype occurred many times. The rearrangement links TRBV4-1 to TRBJ2-7, with 9 nucleotides matching TRBD2. After removal of 2 bases from V and 4 bases from J, the junction contained 6 bases not matched to a gene. This CDR3 is 15 amino acids long. Germline V gene sequence: CDR1 MGHRA, CDR2 YSYEKL. The CDR3 loop reads CASSQRREGRYEQYF. CDR3 coding DNA: TGCGCCAGCAGCCAACGGCGGGAGGGGAGGTACGAGCAGTACTTC.

J is TRBJ2-5 and V is TRBV13; 10 bases are shared with TRBD1. V shed 3 bases, J shed 12 bases, and the junction held 4 bases outside the gene matches. CDR3 length: 12 residues. The germline V gene has CDR1 PRHDT and CDR2 FYEKMQ (reference sequence). The CDR3 region is CASSLDRGAEYF. In DNA form, the CDR3 reads TGTGCCAGCAGCTTGGACAGGGGGGCCGAGTACTTC.

In its sample, this clonotype was seen many times. The chain carries TRBV2 and TRBJ1-5; D is ambiguous. V was cut by 7 bases and J by 4 bases, with 17 bases left in between. The CDR3 is 15 amino acids. The germline V gene encodes CDR1 SNHLY and CDR2 FYNNEI. The CDR3 spells CASTQEGLGNQPQHF. The CDR3 DNA follows: TGTGCCAGCACTCAGGAAGGGCTAGGAAATCAGCCCCAGCATTTT.

The chain employs TRBV29-1 and TRBJ2-5; D might be TRBD2 (5 bases). The CDR3 is 13 amino acids. Germline loops: CDR1 SQVTM, CDR2 ANQGSEA. V was pared by 7 bases and J by 5 bases, with 17 bases between. CDR3 protein: CSGGLKLGETQYF. As DNA, the CDR3 is TGCAGCGGAGGACTGAAGCTCGGGGAGACCCAGTACTTC.

The V and J genes are TRBV27 and TRBJ2-5; D may be TRBD1 (7 bases). V lost 3 bases and J 1 base, leaving 12 bases between the germline ends. The germline CDR1 and CDR2 sequences are MNHEY and SMNVEV (reference sequence). This CDR3 comprises 15 residues. The CDR3: CASSFSGGSQETQYF. In DNA, the CDR3 is TGTGCCAGCAGTTTCTCAGGGGGGAGCCAAGAGACCCAGTACTTC.

At least ten counts were recorded for this clonotype. The rearrangement uses TRBV6-1 and TRBJ2-3, with 8 bases fitting TRBD2. Germline V gene sequence: CDR1 MNHNS, CDR2 SASEGT. Losses at the gene ends were 3 bases for V and 5 bases for J; bases not matched to a gene: 7. This CDR3 region has 15 residues. CDR3 sequence: CASSDPAGDLDTQYF. CDR3 coding DNA: TGTGCCAGCAGTGACCCAGCGGGAGATCTAGATACGCAGTATTTT.